The T cell receptor beta chain under discussion was sequenced for a study of cytomegalovirus exposure and HLA in healthy donors. The V gene lost 4 bases and the J gene lost 6 bases, with 18 bases spanning the gap. Germline V gene lookup returns CDR1 MNHEY and CDR2 SVGAGI. The CDR3 sequence is 15 residues long. PCR employed 60 Vbeta and 13 Jbeta primers. Sequenced by immunoSEQ multiplex PCR; TCRdb stores in-frame clones only, minus some. The sample holds about 180,000 clones, approximately 79% seen once. This TCR came from a middle-aged woman in good health and CMV-seronegative. The V gene is TRBV6-5, the J gene TRBJ1-2, with a weak D call TRBD1 (6 bases). Sequenced input: PBMCs. The CDR3 spells CASSSLLMGANGYTF. CDR3 DNA: TGTGCCAGCAGTTCCCTTCTTATGGGGGCTAATGGCTACACCTTC.